The clone carrying this T cell receptor beta chain was picked up many times. The CDR3 has 13 residues. The V end was cut by 5 bases, the J end by 6 bases, with 14 bases between. Per the germline V gene, CDR1 is MNHEY and CDR2 is SMNVEV (reference sequence). These data originate in a study of blood T cells in healthy people across ages. With a J-beta primer mix and a sample-barcoded 5' primer, a second PCR ran roughly 6 to 11 cycles. Unique molecular identifiers of 12 random nucleotides labeled each cDNA. A minimum of 2.5 million CDR3-containing paired-end reads was obtained for each sample. TCRdb re-called the 5' RACE reads with MiXCR, one entry per CDR3 protein. Of about 940,000 distinct CDR3 sequences listed, around 48% are singletons.

The clonotype was recovered from a young man in good health. V is TRBV27 and J is TRBJ2-7, with D perhaps matching TRBD1 (5 bases). Material for sequencing was blood. The CDR3 coding sequence is TGTGCCAGCAGTCCCGCCCAGGGATCCGAGCAGTACTTC. It encodes CASSPAQGSEQYF.